This T cell receptor beta chain emerged from a study of long-term antiretroviral therapy in people with HIV (dated by TCRdb to between 2020 and 2023). Turning to the overall study: The earliest samples were collected about a decade before the 2015 WHO recommendation for immediate ART, when ART was typically delayed until CD4 counts fell. No cross-contamination during QIAcube processing was shown when test extractions of a monoclonal T-cell line were performed alongside about 30 polyclonal samples. From 30 to 35 adults with confirmed HIV infection, the cohort provided 192 cryopreserved PBMC samples, gathered serially across a mean of about 6 years (range 1-12). This retrospective serial study examined whether starting ART and sustained HIV suppression were associated with changes in the composition and diversity of the TRB repertoire in peripheral blood. Among the approximately 27 participants with HIV, eleven to twelve were female. Overall study results and their limits: No data were available on ART adherence, viral resistance or therapy changes, limiting inferences about post-ART repertoire changes. A significant increase in TRB diversity was found to be associated with ART initiation, although TRB diversity was observed to remain significantly below that of transplant donor controls even after long-term ART. Because pre-ART samples had limited cell numbers, profiling was done on unsorted PBMC rather than on sorted CD4+ and CD8+ T cells. The samples span the years 2004 to 2017, and the ART regimens used at that time may not be as effective as current regimens. The repertoire was dominated across all time points by expanded TRB clones identified before ART initiation, although this dominance was seen to fluctuate and to decrease in many PLHIV after ART. Narrower CDR3 length ranges were observed in HIV repertoires than in controls, and an antigen-experienced repertoire with only a slight naive shift after ART was suggested by the network structure. Since PBMC availability was limited, sequencing covered only the TCR beta chain, with no alpha chain pairing.

Participants were included only if at least one PBMC sample before ART initiation and at least two post-ART samples were available. All participants with HIV were treated in the United States of America. Before DNA extraction, cryopreserved samples containing about 1-11 million PBMC were thawed and washed. At the time of the earliest PBMC sample, participants with HIV were aged between roughly 20 and 54 years. Per participant, PBMC samples came from 1-4 timepoints prior to ART initiation and 2-8 timepoints following ART initiation, for a median of 7 samples. Serial HIV viral load, CD4+ T-cell count, ART history and demographic data were obtained for every participant. Using a Qiagen kit on a QIAcube, genomic DNA was extracted from unsorted PBMC, with samples processed in batches of 12. V ends up 8 bases short and J 3 bases short, with an unmatched junction base count of 7. Spanning cysteine to phenylalanine, the CDR3 consists of 15 amino acids. Left in the record is the CDR3 DNA by itself, 45 bases read in frame from the first base. From a lookup of the germline V gene (reference sequence), CDR1 and CDR2 are LNHDA and SQIVND.

Sequencing of the TRB variable region was done with the immunoSEQ hsTCRB v3.0 assay at survey level resolution. The targeted TRB sequencing depth was 40,000-50,000 T-cell genomes per sample. An Illumina MiSeq with a v3 150-cycle kit was used to sequence the pooled TRB libraries. Regarding the original processing steps: Repertoire analysis was performed in R inside a reproducible Nextflow workflow that covered QC, data transformation and analysis. LymphoSeq2, an R package for exploring AIRR-Seq data, was used to implement the custom analyses. Several samples that yielded fewer than 5000 total TRB sequences were excluded, so that approximately 170 HIV repertoires were analyzed. Of the 188 retained HIV repertoires, over 55 were collected before and under 150 after ART initiation. Each repertoire was downsampled to 5000 TRB nucleotide sequences, and summary statistics were averaged across 100 downsampling iterations. Only TRB sequences with CDR3 regions of at least seven amino acids were retained for analysis. Two measures captured diversity: a Shannon entropy-derived clonality score and the Gini coefficient. In the repertoire networks, any two of the top 5000 CDR3 amino acid sequences were connected whenever the two sequences differed by an edit distance of one. GLIPH2 predicted antigen specificity groups and MHC restriction for TRB CDR3 amino acid sequences. CDR3 amino acid sequences were matched against VDJdb and McPAS-TCR to flag known CMV, EBV, HIV or tissue antigen associations. Pre-ART, post-ART and control groups were compared with Wilcoxon signed-rank tests and Holm-Bonferroni correction. The clones in this table, taken by TCRdb from immuneACCESS, are in-frame only. Not every clone is retained; where verified, under half of the shortfall comes from an unresolved V gene, and the cause of the rest is unknown. The V and J calls and the clone size are those of that table, but D and trimming were determined from the DNA. This sample is represented by 20,000 to 30,000 clones; roughly 84% of them were singletons. The ten most abundant clones make up approximately 2.5% of the sample.

A word on this clone: What this receptor recognizes is not known. Base qualities are missing; no much larger clone stands one base away.

The chain uses TRBV19 and TRBJ1-5; 10 bases in between match TRBD1. The TCR originated in a man aged 45 to 65 with HIV. The material sequenced was unsorted PBMCs, taken 3 years after starting antiretroviral therapy. The sequence in DNA is TGTGCCAGTTCCCCCGGGACAGGGGACAATCAGCCCCAGCATTTT. This translates into CASSPGTGDNQPQHF.